This T cell receptor beta chain derives from a study of spatial heterogeneity in lung cancer. Each TCR cDNA molecule bore a unique molecular identifier. TCRdb re-derived calls from the 5' RACE reads in MiXCR, one entry per CDR3 protein. The sample consists of about 23,000 distinct CDR3 sequences, about 4.7% of them appearing once. CDR1 and CDR2 from the germline V gene are LNHDA and SQIVND (reference sequence). This CDR3 comprises 15 residues. The germline V and J ends were trimmed by 5 bases and 0 bases, with 11 bases remaining between them. Noted time point: sample taken at primary tumor resection. Whole RNA was taken from tumor, nontumor lung or frozen PBMC; it was then sequenced unsorted. This clonotype was counted ten times or more.

The material was PBMCs, obtained at surgery. This TCR derives from a male donor with early-stage non-small cell lung cancer. The chain carries TRBV19 and TRBJ1-5; the D gene is possibly TRBD1 (5 bases). CDR3 in amino acids: CASSPGRNSNQPQHF. DNA of the CDR3: TGTGCCAGTAGTCCAGGGAGGAATAGCAATCAGCCCCAGCATTTT.